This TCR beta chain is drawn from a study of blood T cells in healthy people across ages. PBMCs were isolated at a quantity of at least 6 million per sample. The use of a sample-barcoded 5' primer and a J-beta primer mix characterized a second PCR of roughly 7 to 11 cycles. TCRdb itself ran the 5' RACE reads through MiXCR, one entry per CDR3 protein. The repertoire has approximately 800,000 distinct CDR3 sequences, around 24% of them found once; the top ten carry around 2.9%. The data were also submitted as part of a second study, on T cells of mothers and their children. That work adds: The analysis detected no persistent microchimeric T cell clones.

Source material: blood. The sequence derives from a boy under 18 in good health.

The CDR3 is CASSQEAGGTGAGETQYF. The CDR3 nucleotides are TGTGCCAGCAGCCAAGAGGCTGGAGGGACGGGCGCAGGAGAGACCCAGTACTTC. V gene TRBV3-1 combines with J gene TRBJ2-5; TRBD2 might be the D (6 bases). V lost 0 bases and J 4 bases, leaving 21 bases between the germline ends. The CDR3 spans 18 residues. CDR1 is LGHDT and CDR2 is YNNKEL in the germline V gene (reference sequence).